This TCR beta chain emerged from a study of blood T cells in healthy people across ages. V was shortened by 8 bases and J by 10 bases, with 21 bases between the two germline ends. Germline assignment: CDR1 LGHDT and CDR2 YNNKEL (reference sequence). This CDR3 contains 14 residues. At least 7 million PBMCs were isolated per sample. It was with a sample-barcoded 5' primer and a J-beta primer mix that a second PCR of about 7 to 12 cycles was run. At least 3 million CDR3-containing paired-end reads were obtained per sample. TCRdb itself ran the 5' RACE reads through MiXCR, one entry per CDR3 protein. The data show some 370,000 distinct CDR3 sequences, with about half seen just once and 45% to 55% held by the top ten.

The chain links TRBV3-1 to TRBJ2-1, with D possibly matching TRBD1 (6 bases). Sequencing input: blood. This receptor was obtained from a man aged 55 to 70 in good health. The CDR3 region is CASQSGTPRGEQFF. DNA of the CDR3: TGTGCCAGCCAATCCGGGACACCCCGAGGGGAGCAGTTCTTC.